This passage covers 10 T cell receptor beta chains from one sample sequenced in a study of T cell repertoires in cytomegalovirus infection. No antigens are known for them. One entry per CDR3 protein, called by TCRdb with MiXCR from the reads. The data contain about 770,000 distinct CDR3 sequences, approximately 32% of them seen just once; the ten biggest clones take up less than 15%. The sequencing here drew on cultured CD8+ T cells from PBMCs, taken from culture after CMV antigen stimulation. These TCRs come from a human donor in good health (CMV status not recorded). Some clones in this sample may be carry-over from other donors' samples.

V is TRBV12-3 or TRBV12-4 and J is TRBJ1-1; possible D gene TRBD1, 6 bases. Trimming took off 6 bases at V and 4 bases at J, with 18 bases between the two ends. The CDR3 contains 15 residues. DNA of the CDR3: TGTGCCAGCAGCTCTTCGAGGGGGGCGGGCACTGAAGCTTTCTTT. The encoded protein is CASSSSRGAGTEAFF.

This clonotype was counted a few times. The chain has TRBV6-2 or TRBV6-3 and TRBJ2-3; D may match TRBD1 or TRBD2 (7 bases each). V was pared by 6 bases and J by 0 bases, with 13 bases between. The length of the CDR3 is 15 residues. Germline CDR1 reads MNHEY; CDR2 reads SVGEGT. CDR3 nucleotide sequence: TGTGCCAGCAGCCGACAGGGAGGGAGCACAGATACGCAGTATTTT. It is translated as CASSRQGGSTDTQYF.

This clonotype has only a few counts. The rearrangement joins TRBV15 to TRBJ2-7; D possibly corresponds to TRBD1 (5 bases). V lost 0 bases and J lost 2, with 11 bases in between. Germline lookup yields CDR1 LNHNV and CDR2 YYDKDF (reference sequence). CDR3 length: 15 residues. The CDR3 coding sequence is TGTGCCACCAGCAGAGATAGAGCAGGGACCTACGAGCAGTACGTC. This sequence encodes CATSRDRAGTYEQYV.

The sample holds many counts of this clonotype. J is TRBJ2-3 and V is TRBV28; D not resolved. Germline assignment: CDR1 MDHEN and CDR2 SYDVKM. This CDR3 is 13 amino acids long. The V end lost 3 bases, the J end lost 3 bases, and 7 bases lay between the germline ends. CDR3 protein: CASSLGWTDTQYF. The DNA for the CDR3 is TGTGCCAGCAGTTTGGGGTGGACAGATACGCAGTATTTT. The variable domain in full, completed from reference TRBV28 and TRBJ2-3, reads DVKVTQSSRYLVKRTGEKVFLECVQDMDHENMFWYRQDPGLGLRLIYFSYDVKMKEKGDIPEGYSVSREKKERFSLILESASTNQTSMYLCASSLGWTDTQYFGPGTRLTVL.

The rearrangement links TRBV6-1 to TRBJ1-2; the D gene is possibly TRBD1 (5 bases). This CDR3 comprises 11 residues. CDR1 MNHNS and CDR2 SASEGT come from the germline V gene. The CDR3 bases are TGTGCGGAGGAGGGGAACTATGGCTACACCTTC. It yields the protein CAEEGNYGYTF.

This clonotype was recorded at least ten times. The genes are TRBV7-6 and TRBJ1-1; no firm D call. V lost 6 bases to trimming and J lost 1 base, with 9 bases between them. The CDR3 runs 13 residues. Germline CDR1 is SGHVS and CDR2 is FNYEAQ. CDR3 amino acids: CASRARGNTEAFF. As DNA, the CDR3 is TGTGCCAGCAGGGCCCGGGGGAACACTGAAGCTTTCTTT.

This clonotype has only a few counts. The chain uses TRBV12-3 or TRBV12-4 and TRBJ2-2, with D perhaps TRBD1 (5 bases). V lost 6 bases and J 7 bases, leaving 18 bases between the germline ends. The CDR3 is 15 amino acids. CDR3 residues: CASSFAWGGGGELFF. The CDR3 nucleotides are TGTGCCAGCAGCTTCGCATGGGGCGGCGGCGGGGAGCTGTTTTTT.

The chain combines TRBV28 with TRBJ1-3; D is ambiguous. The CDR3 extends over 16 amino acids. The V gene's germline CDR1 is MDHEN and CDR2 SYDVKM. Trimming removed 4 bases from V and 4 bases from J, with 17 bases in between. The CDR3 reads CASSSPGSGSGNTIYF. The CDR3 coding sequence is TGTGCCAGCAGTTCCCCGGGGTCTGGATCGGGAAACACCATATATTTT.

The chain links TRBV6-6 to TRBJ1-6; no definite D call. This CDR3 comprises 16 residues. Trimming removed 1 base at V and 8 bases at J, with 15 bases between. Germline V gene lookup returns CDR1 MNHNY and CDR2 SVGAGI (reference sequence). The CDR3 loop reads CASSYWASGVDSPLHF. The CDR3 DNA is TGTGCCAGCAGTTACTGGGCTTCTGGGGTCGATTCACCCCTCCACTTT.

This clonotype was seen only a few times. The chain joins TRBV5-6 to TRBJ2-3, with 10 bases matching TRBD2. The CDR3 totals 16 residues. V trimming: 5 bases; J trimming: 4 bases; junction bases outside the gene matches: 10. The V gene's germline CDR1 is SGHDT and CDR2 YYEEEE. CDR3 amino acids: CASSLSGGARADTQYF. For the CDR3, the DNA is TGTGCCAGCAGTTTGAGCGGGGGGGCCAGAGCAGATACGCAGTATTTT.